This T cell receptor (beta chain) was obtained from a study of cytomegalovirus exposure and HLA in healthy donors. In the study overall: Membership in the Caucasian-associated ancestry cluster was found for 75% to 90% of roughly 400 genotyped donors.

PCR employed 60 Vbeta and 13 Jbeta primers. Libraries were prepared by immunoSEQ multiplex PCR; TCRdb keeps only in-frame clonotypes and omits some of them. The sample consists of under 200,000 clones, about 64% of them appearing once. Germline V gene sequence: CDR1 SGHTA, CDR2 FQGNSA. V was pared by 2 bases and J by 1 base, with 2 bases of the junction left unmatched. The CDR3 has 16 amino acids. Only a few counts were recorded for this clone. The sequenced sample was PBMCs. This TCR was sampled from a man between 50 and 59 years old in good health and CMV-seronegative. V gene TRBV7-2 combines with J gene TRBJ2-2; 9 bases map to TRBD2. The DNA of the CDR3 is TGTGCCAGCAGCTTACAAGCGGGGGGGAACACCGGGGAGCTGTTTTTT. It specifies CASSLQAGGNTGELFF.